This entry describes one T cell receptor (beta chain). The data were taken from a study of blood T cell repertoires in COVID-19. On the study more broadly: There were acute and convalescent COVID-19 samples, and they came from the United States, Italy and Spain. From T cells, B-cell-depleted T cells, or PBMCs came the material, which was cDNA or gDNA.

Per the original methods: Reference gene primers were amplified, and this amplification served to estimate nucleated cell counts. Assay used: immunoSEQ multiplex PCR; TCRdb lists only in-frame clones, some missing. From that table come the V and J calls and clone size; the DNA was used to work out D and trimming. The sample has a few hundred thousand clones, more than 70% seen once. Sequenced: peripheral blood. The sequence derives from a woman in her twenties or thirties who had recovered from COVID-19.

This CDR3 reads CASSQDPSRVGELFF. The CDR3 nucleotides read TGTGCCAGCAGCCAAGATCCGAGCAGGGTCGGGGAGCTGTTTTTT. The genes are TRBV3-1 (or the pseudogene TRBV3-2) and TRBJ2-2; a weak D match, TRBD1 (5 bases). Trimming left V 0 bases short and J 7 bases short, with 12 bases between. Germline V gene data show CDR1 as LGHDT and CDR2 as YNNKEL (reference sequence). The CDR3 runs 15 residues.